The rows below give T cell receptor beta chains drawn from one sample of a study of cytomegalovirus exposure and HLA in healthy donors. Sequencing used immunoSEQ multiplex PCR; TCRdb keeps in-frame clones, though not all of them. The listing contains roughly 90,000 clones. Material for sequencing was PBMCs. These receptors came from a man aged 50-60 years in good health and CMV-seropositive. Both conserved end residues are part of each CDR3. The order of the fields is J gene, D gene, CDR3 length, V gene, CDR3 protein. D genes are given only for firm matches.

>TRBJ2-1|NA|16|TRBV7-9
CASSPPGHYSYNEQFF
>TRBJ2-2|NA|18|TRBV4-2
CASSQGVGIATNTGELFF
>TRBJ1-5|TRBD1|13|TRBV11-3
CASSFGTGQPQHF
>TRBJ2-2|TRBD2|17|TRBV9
CASSPRTSGSYGGELFF
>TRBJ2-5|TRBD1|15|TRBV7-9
CASRRQGQGEETQYF
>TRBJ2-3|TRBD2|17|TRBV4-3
CASSQDVSGASTDTQYF
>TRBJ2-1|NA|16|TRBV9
CASSVGPLALYNEQFF
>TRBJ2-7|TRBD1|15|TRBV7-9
CASSLRGQAPHEQYF
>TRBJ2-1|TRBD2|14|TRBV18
CASSPRGSGSREFF
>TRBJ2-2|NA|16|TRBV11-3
CASSLVEGALTGELFF
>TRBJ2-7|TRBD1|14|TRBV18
CASSPPGQGYEQYF
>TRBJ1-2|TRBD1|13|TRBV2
CASRGQGAGGYTF
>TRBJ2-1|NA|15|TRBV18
CASSPPSRSDNEQFF
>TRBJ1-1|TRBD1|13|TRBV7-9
CACGTGMNTEAFF
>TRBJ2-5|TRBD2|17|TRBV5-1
CASRGVSLLGRGETQYF
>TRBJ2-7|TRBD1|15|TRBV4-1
CASSQGGTVGDEQYF
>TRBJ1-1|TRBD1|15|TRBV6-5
CASSYVRTGGTEAFF